This T cell receptor (beta chain) originates from a study of shared clonotypes between healthy human individuals. Trimming took 7 bases from V and 0 from J, leaving 15 bases between them. The CDR3 has 15 amino acids. The germline V gene has CDR1 MDHEN and CDR2 SYDVKM. The repertoire was sequenced with immunoSEQ multiplex PCR; TCRdb's copy has only in-frame clones and lacks some. The sample has roughly 2,300,000 clones, around 92% seen once. This TCR was sampled from a man between 18 and 35 years old in good health. Some clones in this sample may be carry-over from other donors' samples. The chain combines TRBV28 with TRBJ1-1, with D possibly being TRBD1 (6 bases). Sample: naive CD4+ T cells from PBMCs. The subset was: CD45RA+ positively selected. The DNA for the CDR3 is TGTGCCAGCACATATATGGACAGTATGAACACTGAAGCTTTCTTT. It translates to CASTYMDSMNTEAFF.